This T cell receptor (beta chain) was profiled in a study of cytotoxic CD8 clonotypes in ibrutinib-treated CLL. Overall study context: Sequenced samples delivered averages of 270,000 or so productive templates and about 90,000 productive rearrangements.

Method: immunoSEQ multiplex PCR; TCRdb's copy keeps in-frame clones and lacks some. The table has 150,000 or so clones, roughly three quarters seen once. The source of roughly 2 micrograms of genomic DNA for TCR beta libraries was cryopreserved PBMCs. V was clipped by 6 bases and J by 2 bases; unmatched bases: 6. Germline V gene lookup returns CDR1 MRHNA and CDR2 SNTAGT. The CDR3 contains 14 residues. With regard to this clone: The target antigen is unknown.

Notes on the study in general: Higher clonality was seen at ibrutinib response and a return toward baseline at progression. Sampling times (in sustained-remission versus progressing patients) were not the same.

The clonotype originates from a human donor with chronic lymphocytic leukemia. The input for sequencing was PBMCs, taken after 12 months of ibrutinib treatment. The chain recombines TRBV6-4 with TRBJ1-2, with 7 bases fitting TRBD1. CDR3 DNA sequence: TGTGCCAGCAGGCCAGGGGGGATCAACTATGGCTACACCTTC. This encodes CASRPGGINYGYTF.